This TCR beta chain comes out of a study of CD8 T cells in ankylosing spondylitis. Whole-study findings and limits: It was reported that disease-linked clones were significantly enriched in matched ankylosing spondylitis synovial fluid. Before this, some motif variants had been reported in reactive arthritis synovial fluid and blood. Characteristic of ankylosing spondylitis blood, it appeared, was a TCR beta motif comprising about 8 highly homologous variants.

This clonotype was seen at least ten times. Its specificity is not known. With molecular barcodes, quantitative 5'-RACE was used to make the TCR beta libraries. TCRdb re-analysed the 5' RACE reads in MiXCR, keeping a single row per CDR3 protein. The sample includes some 800,000 distinct CDR3 sequences, approximately 10% of them seen just once. Germline CDR1 and CDR2: SQVTM and ANQGSEA. V was pared by 5 bases and J by 6 bases, with 12 bases of the junction left unmatched. The CDR3 is 15 residues long. The source material was blood, either unsorted or a sorted T cell fraction (not recorded which). This chain connects TRBV29-1 to TRBJ2-7; 11 bases are shared with TRBD1. The clonotype comes from a male donor with ankylosing spondylitis. This CDR3 reads CSVRAGTGGPSEQYF. The CDR3 DNA reads TGCAGCGTTCGTGCCGGGACAGGGGGGCCCTCCGAGCAGTACTTC.